The T cell receptor (beta chain) under discussion was sequenced for a study of T-cell reconstitution after alpha-beta-depleted transplantation in children listed by TCRdb under 2016. Looking at the study overall: The study quantitatively tracked T-cell immune reconstitution after TCRalphabeta/CD19-depleted allogeneic hematopoietic cell transplantation in children using TCR repertoire profiling. What the work shows at the level of the full study, not this receptor alone: In some patients, the high TCRbeta diversity seen at day 60 was put down to recipient T cells and intrathymic progenitors that had survived conditioning. The apparently early recovery of alphabetaT-cell counts about two months after transplant reportedly depended on only several hundred rapidly expanded clones that came from non-depleted graft cells. Over subsequent months, a decline in hyperexpanded clone frequencies was noted, and after one year, T-cell counts and TCRbeta diversity were mostly ascribed to newly produced T cells.

V and J are truncated by 1 base and 9 bases respectively, leaving an intervening sequence of 15 bases. Based on the germline V gene, the CDR1 and CDR2 sequences are SGHVS and FNYEAQ. There are 14 amino acids in the CDR3, from cysteine to phenylalanine inclusive. Of all the DNA, just the CDR3 is kept, 42 bases in frame from base 1. Library method: PCR. The run used an Illumina HiSeq 2500. To normalize quantification of the TCRbeta repertoire, the TCR libraries were built with molecular barcoding that relied on unique molecular identifiers. Using fastp at Q25 and MiXCR, TCRdb reprocessed the public reads and kept productive beta chains. Rows merge per CDR3 protein into single entries with the most common DNA and genes. The sample data list more than 400,000 distinct CDR3 sequences, and about 10% of these were observed just once. The ten largest clonotypes hold around 15% of the sample. The meaning of the sample's treatment or condition label: allogeneic hematopoietic cell transplantation with graft depleted of TCRalphabeta T cells and CD19 B cells. TCRalphabeta/CD19-depleted allogeneic hematopoietic cell grafts were given to the transplant recipients, all of whom were children.

Details on this clonotype: No cognate antigen has been identified for it. Base qualities are not at hand, and no much larger clone is one base apart.

Rearrangement joined TRBV7-6 to TRBJ2-5; TRBD1 is a weak D gene call, 5 bases matching. The sequence was collected from a female patient aged 2-9 years who had a stem cell transplant for aplastic anemia, so the T cells may come from the graft donor. The sample here was PBMCs, mostly from graft donor cells, taken 180 days after TCRalphabeta/CD19-depleted stem cell transplant. At the DNA level, the sequence is TGTGCCAGCAGCTTAGAGTTGAGCGACAGTGCCCAGTACTTC. Protein translation: CASSLELSDSAQYF.